This T cell receptor beta chain was sequenced in a study of CD8 T cells in ankylosing spondylitis. V was pared by 0 bases and J by 1 base, with 2 bases of the junction left unmatched. CDR3 length: 16 residues. Germline V lookup: CDR1 SGHVS, CDR2 FQNEAQ. This clonotype was recorded a few times. Its antigen remains unknown. TCRdb fed the 5' RACE reads into MiXCR, producing one record per CDR3 protein. Of more than 25,000 distinct CDR3 sequences in the sample, approximately 15% were seen once. Study-wide points: Significant enrichment of disease-linked clones was reportedly seen in matched ankylosing spondylitis synovial fluid.

This sequence joins TRBV7-8 and TRBJ2-3; 9 bases line up with TRBD2. Sequencing was done on a sample of blood. This clonotype was sampled from a male donor with ankylosing spondylitis or in good health (not recorded which). CDR3 loop: CASSLASSGGTDTQYF. The CDR3 DNA reads TGTGCCAGCAGCTTAGCTTCTAGCGGGGGCACAGATACGCAGTATTTT.